Reported below is one T cell receptor beta chain. Its antigen is unknown. The data originate from a study of T cell responses to AZD1222 COVID-19 vaccine. TCRdb's copy holds only in-frame clones and misses some; the assay was immunoSEQ multiplex PCR. This table has roughly 180,000 clones, about 93% appearing once. This CDR3 is built from 14 residues. Germline CDR1 MNHEY, CDR2 SVGAGI. Trimming removed 8 bases from V and 7 bases from J; junction bases left unmatched: 11. Findings of the study overall: Only 5 or 6 people who got AZD1222 tested seropositive at baseline. Researchers report vaccine-associated CD4 TCRs spanning spike, with dominance at 160-218 and 743-854. Donors were chiefly white British, with a greater number of females, and clonal diversity was perhaps underestimated.

This TCR came from an adult who received the MenACWY meningococcal vaccine as a control. The rearrangement uses TRBV6-5 and TRBJ2-3; 8 bases are shared with TRBD1. The sequencing here drew on peripheral blood, taken 28 days after the second dose of the MenACWY control vaccine. CDR3 sequence reads: CASSIRQGANTQYF. CDR3 DNA: TGTGCCAGCTCGATACGGCAGGGGGCAAATACGCAGTATTTT.